These 30 T cell receptor beta chains were all obtained from the same sample, sequenced in a study of post-analysis software for immune sequencing data (dated by TCRdb to the mid-2010s). These receptors have no known antigen. The library came from PCR. The sequencing machine was an Illumina HiSeq 2500. To reduce PCR and sequencing biases, unique molecular identifiers were incorporated into the TCR beta cDNA libraries. TCRdb passed the public sequencing reads through fastp at Q25 and MiXCR, retaining productive beta sequences. Entries are consolidated by CDR3 protein sequence, retaining the most common genes and DNA. In this sample the table shows 450,000 to 650,000 distinct CDR3 sequences, 44% of which occur a single time. 1.5% to 2% of the sample is in the top ten clones. General study outcomes and caveats: Several TRBV segments, including TRBV5-6, TRBV5-1 and TRBV20-1, were significantly more frequent in patients than controls.

The sample comprised blood. The receptor set was obtained from a girl aged 10 to 17 with multiple sclerosis.

This clonotype was observed a few times. This chain uses TRBV7-9 with TRBJ2-1, with 8 bases identical to TRBD2. CDR3 length: 15 residues. V shed 5 bases, J shed 8 bases, and the junction held 11 bases outside the gene matches. Germline values: CDR1 SEHNR, CDR2 FQNEAQ (reference sequence). The CDR3: CASSGGVAGWYEQFF. The CDR3 DNA sequence: TGTGCCAGCAGCGGGGGAGTAGCGGGATGGTATGAGCAGTTCTTC.

This chain connects TRBV3-1 to TRBJ2-7, with D possibly matching TRBD1 (5 bases). V was pared by 5 bases and J by 0 bases, with 11 bases between. Germline V gives CDR1 LGHDT, CDR2 YNNKEL (reference sequence). The CDR3 length is 14 residues. The CDR3: CASSSRRDSYEQYF. CDR3 coding DNA: TGTGCCAGCAGCTCTCGCAGGGACTCCTACGAGCAGTACTTC.

V gene TRBV2 combines with J gene TRBJ1-5, with 7 bases matching TRBD1. J gave up 0 bases and V 5 bases, and 13 bases lay outside the gene matches. The V gene's germline CDR1 is SNHLY and CDR2 FYNNEI. This CDR3 spans 18 amino acids. CDR3 coding DNA: TGTGCCAGCAGTCCCCGGGACAGAGAATACTATAGCAATCAGCCCCAGCATTTT. Amino acid sequence: CASSPRDREYYSNQPQHF.

On this clonotype itself: Mismatch with germline at one junction end may stem from a read error. V is TRBV6-4 and J is TRBJ2-1; D perhaps matches TRBD2 (5 bases). This CDR3 has 10 amino acids. Germline loops: CDR1 MRHNA, CDR2 SNTAGT. The CDR3 is CASNSRERFF. The CDR3 nucleotides are TGTGCCAGCAATTCGAGGGAGCGGTTCTTC.

The chain links TRBV6-5 to TRBJ2-3; D uncertain. The germline V gene encodes CDR1 MNHEY and CDR2 SVGAGI. This CDR3 contains 14 residues. Trimming pared 4 bases from V and 0 bases from J, leaving 8 bases between. The CDR3 DNA reads TGTGCCAGCAGTTCCGCGTCTAGCACAGATACGCAGTATTTT. It codes for CASSSASSTDTQYF.

In this sample, this clonotype turned up many times. V is TRBV6-5 and J is TRBJ2-7; D uncertain. This CDR3 region has 16 residues. Trimming shortened V by 3 bases and J by 5 bases, and 20 bases separated the two germline ends. The germline V gene encodes CDR1 MNHEY and CDR2 SVGAGI. CDR3 in amino acids: CASSYYYTPRRDEQYF. Written as DNA, the CDR3 is TGTGCCAGCAGTTATTATTACACGCCTCGTCGGGACGAGCAGTACTTC.

This rearrangement joins TRBV7-9 to TRBJ1-2; D is uncertain. V lost 3 bases and J lost 7, with 3 bases in between. The CDR3 runs to 10 residues. CDR1 and CDR2 from the germline V gene are SEHNR and FQNEAQ (reference sequence). This CDR3 is CASSFPGYTF. The CDR3 DNA reads as TGTGCCAGCAGCTTCCCTGGCTACACCTTC.

This clonotype has a single count. The J gene is TRBJ1-6, the V gene TRBV12-3 or TRBV12-4, with D perhaps matching TRBD1 (5 bases). The CDR3 runs 12 residues. The ends were cut back, 7 bases at V and 10 bases at J, with 11 bases in the middle. As DNA, the CDR3 is TGTGCCAGCACGTACGGGGGGTCACCCCTCCACTTT. This encodes CASTYGGSPLHF.

The CDR3 region has the DNA TGCAGCGGGTCCGGATCTAACTATGGCTACACCTTC. It yields the protein CSGSGSNYGYTF. V is TRBV29-1 and J is TRBJ1-2; D gene ambiguous. V was shortened by 7 bases and J by 0 bases, with 9 bases between the two germline ends. This CDR3 region has 12 residues. Germline V gives CDR1 SQVTM, CDR2 ANQGSEA.

The J gene is TRBJ1-2, the V gene TRBV5-4; possibly TRBD1 for D (6 bases). Deletions cut 4 bases from V and 1 base from J, with 17 bases between. CDR1 and CDR2 (germline): SGHNT, YYREEE (reference sequence). The CDR3 sequence is 16 residues long. The CDR3 region is CASSRRGYLDNYGYTF. The CDR3 bases are TGTGCCAGCAGCCGAAGGGGGTACCTAGATAACTATGGCTACACCTTC.

The sample holds a few counts of this clonotype. CDR3 region: CASSLPPPEWPTHTDTQYF. CDR3 sequence (DNA): TGTGCCAGCAGCTTACCCCCGCCGGAGTGGCCCACACACACAGATACGCAGTATTTT. The chain recombines TRBV7-9 with TRBJ2-3; D remains ambiguous. The CDR3 contains 19 residues. Germline CDR1 is SEHNR and CDR2 is FQNEAQ (reference sequence). V gave up 2 bases and J gave up 2 bases, with 23 bases separating them. The variable domain in full, completed from reference TRBV7-9 and TRBJ2-3, reads DTGVSQNPRHKITKRGQNVTFRCDPISEHNRLYWYRQTLGQGPEFLTYFQNEAQLEKSRLLSDRFSAERPKGSFSTLEIQRTEQGDSAMYLCASSLPPPEWPTHTDTQYFGPGTRLTVL.

This clonotype has just one count. The chain carries TRBV2 and TRBJ1-5; no clear D. CDR1 is SNHLY, CDR2 FYNNEI, per germline. CDR3 size: 15 residues. The V and J ends lost 6 bases and 3 bases respectively, with 15 bases between them. This CDR3 reads CASRGELTYNQPQHF. CDR3 sequence (DNA): TGTGCCAGCAGGGGAGAACTGACATACAATCAGCCCCAGCATTTT.

The rearrangement links TRBV12-3 or TRBV12-4 to TRBJ2-3; no clear D. Trimming took 11 bases from V and 0 from J, leaving 12 bases between them. There are 13 residues in the CDR3. The CDR3 DNA sequence: TGTGCCTCCAAAACCGCTAGCACAGATACGCAGTATTTT. Residues: CASKTASTDTQYF.

This clonotype was recorded a few times. The chain has TRBV6-5 and TRBJ2-1; the D gene is possibly TRBD2 (5 bases). Germline V gene sequence: CDR1 MNHEY, CDR2 SVGAGI. V gave up 0 bases and J gave up 0 bases, with 15 bases separating them. This CDR3 spans 18 amino acids. CDR3 coding DNA: TGTGCCAGCAGTTACTCGTGGTTAGCGCTTAGCTCCTACAATGAGCAGTTCTTC. It yields the protein CASSYSWLALSSYNEQFF.

This clonotype was picked up a small number of times. This sequence joins TRBV6-6 and TRBJ2-6, with 8 positions matching TRBD1. Trimming took 7 bases from V and 1 from J; bases not matched to a gene: 9. The CDR3 is made up of 17 amino acids. Per the germline V gene, CDR1 is MNHNY and CDR2 is SVGAGI (reference sequence). The CDR3 is CASNEGQGRSGANVLTF. CDR3 coding DNA: TGTGCCAGCAACGAAGGACAGGGTAGATCTGGGGCCAACGTCCTGACTTTC.

The chain recombines TRBV20-1 with TRBJ2-5; 8 bases agree with TRBD1. V lost 6 bases and J lost 4; bases outside the gene matches: 4. Germline loops: CDR1 DFQATT, CDR2 SNEGSKA (reference sequence). The CDR3 spans 12 residues. CDR3 protein: CSASGGAETQYF. The DNA of the CDR3 is TGCAGTGCCTCAGGGGGCGCAGAGACCCAGTACTTC.

V gene TRBV12-3 or TRBV12-4 combines with J gene TRBJ2-6, with 8 bases that match TRBD1. The CDR3 is 16 residues long. V trimming: 6 bases; J trimming: 2 bases; junction bases outside the gene matches: 6. CDR3 residues: CASRMTGAAGANVLTF. The CDR3, as DNA: TGTGCCAGCAGAATGACAGGGGCGGCTGGGGCCAACGTCCTGACTTTC.

V usage is TRBV20-1 and J usage is TRBJ1-4; D uncertain. The CDR3 sequence is 13 residues long. Trimming left V 6 bases short and J 8 bases short, with 16 bases between. Per the germline V gene, CDR1 is DFQATT and CDR2 is SNEGSKA (reference sequence). The CDR3 here is CSAMASLAEKLFF. The CDR3 DNA reads TGCAGTGCGATGGCCTCACTGGCGGAAAAACTGTTTTTT.

This chain joins TRBV5-1 and TRBJ2-7, with TRBD2 matching over 8 bases. The CDR3 length is 16 residues. Trimming removed 1 base from V and 4 bases from J; junction bases left unmatched: 10. Germline lookup yields CDR1 SGHRS and CDR2 YFSETQ. The CDR3: CASSLRGGTSDYEQYF. In DNA form, the CDR3 reads TGCGCCAGCAGCTTGCGCGGGGGGACCTCGGATTACGAGCAGTACTTC.

The rearrangement links TRBV5-1 to TRBJ2-7; D unresolved. Deletions cut 5 bases from V and 0 bases from J, with 9 bases between. Looked up from germline, CDR1 is SGHRS and CDR2 is YFSETQ. CDR3 length equals 13 residues. The CDR3 sequence is CASRHSDSYEQYF. DNA of the CDR3: TGCGCCAGCAGACACAGCGACTCCTACGAGCAGTACTTC.

The chain links TRBV5-1 to TRBJ2-7; D possibly uses TRBD1 or TRBD2 (6 bases each). Matching the DNA end better, TRBJ2-5 makes the J call doubtful. This CDR3 contains 17 residues. Germline CDR1 SGHRS, CDR2 YFSETQ. In DNA form, the CDR3 reads TGCGCCAGCAGCTTGGCCCTACCGGGGGCGCCGTTGGAGACCCAGTACTTC. It yields the protein CASSLALPGAPLETQYF.

This rearrangement joins TRBV10-3 to TRBJ2-7, with 8 positions matching TRBD2. The CDR3 runs 16 residues. The V segment lost 5 bases and the J segment 3 bases; nucleotides outside the gene matches: 12. Germline V CDR1 and CDR2: ENHRY, SYGVKD. The CDR3 region has the DNA TGTGCCATCAGTTTTCCCGGGAGCGGGGGCCGCTACGAGCAGTACTTC. This gives the protein CAISFPGSGGRYEQYF.

This chain joins TRBV10-3 and TRBJ1-1; D unresolved. The CDR3 loop spans 15 amino acids. In germline, CDR1 is ENHRY, CDR2 SYGVKD. With 0 bases removed from V and 0 bases from J, the gap between germline ends came to 8 bases. The CDR3 here is CAISESQNMNTEAFF. The CDR3 DNA follows: TGTGCCATCAGTGAGTCGCAGAACATGAACACTGAAGCTTTCTTT.

This clonotype appeared a few times. The chain uses TRBV20-1 and TRBJ1-6; TRBD1 is a possible D gene (6 bases). From germline, CDR1 is DFQATT and CDR2 SNEGSKA (reference sequence). V lost 6 bases to trimming and J lost 5 bases, with 14 bases between them. CDR3 size: 14 residues. The CDR3 sequence: CSAKGGTDNSPLHF. The CDR3 DNA follows: TGCAGTGCCAAAGGGGGGACTGATAATTCACCCCTCCACTTT.

The CDR3 here is CASSRPQGSEQYF. CDR3 in DNA: TGCGCCAGCAGCCGTCCTCAAGGGAGCGAGCAGTACTTC. The V call is TRBV5-1, the J call TRBJ2-5, with D tentatively TRBD2 (5 bases). The J call may be incorrect, as the DNA end agrees better with TRBJ2-7. The CDR3 has 13 amino acids. Germline-derived CDR1 and CDR2 are SGHRS and YFSETQ.

The CDR3 DNA reads as TGTGCCATTACCGGGGGGGGCAATCAGCCCCAGCATTTT. Translating it yields CAITGGGNQPQHF. J is TRBJ1-5 and V is TRBV10-3, with D perhaps TRBD1 (5 bases). Germline V gives CDR1 ENHRY, CDR2 SYGVKD. Trimming took off 9 bases at V and 2 bases at J, with 11 bases between the two ends. This CDR3 has 13 amino acids.

This clonotype was seen many times. The chain is built from TRBV15 and TRBJ2-7; D tentatively reads TRBD1 or TRBD2 (6 bases each). The CDR3 has 14 residues. The germline gives CDR1 LNHNV, CDR2 YYDKDF (reference sequence). The ends were cut back, 0 bases at V and 7 bases at J, with 13 bases in the middle. CDR3 DNA sequence: TGTGCCACCAGCAGAGACAACGGAGGGGGAGAGCAGTACTTC. As protein: CATSRDNGGGEQYF. The full variable domain, completed using reference TRBV15 and TRBJ2-7, is DAMVIQNPRYQVTQFGKPVTLSCSQTLNHNVMYWYQQKSSQAPKLLFHYYDKDFNNEADTPDNFQSRRPNTSFCFLDIRSPGLGDTAMYLCATSRDNGGGEQYFGPGTRLTVT.

The chain has TRBV7-2 and TRBJ2-4; 8 bases map to TRBD1. Germline CDR1 and CDR2: SGHTA and FQGNSA. With 4 bases clipped from V and 13 bases from J, the junction kept 18 bases outside the gene matches. This CDR3 is 16 amino acids long. The CDR3 region is CASSSSRVGRGREQYF. Here the CDR3 DNA reads TGTGCCAGCAGCTCCAGCAGGGTCGGCAGGGGGCGTGAGCAGTACTTC.

This clonotype occurred many times. The chain carries TRBV29-1 and TRBJ2-3; the match to TRBD2 covers 7 bases. J was trimmed by 1 base and V by 3 bases; bases with no gene match: 4. Looked up from germline, CDR1 is SQVTM and CDR2 is ANQGSEA. The CDR3 is made up of 14 amino acids. CDR3 residues: CSVDASGGTDTQYF. The CDR3 DNA reads as TGCAGCGTTGATGCCAGCGGGGGCACAGATACGCAGTATTTT.

This clonotype is a singleton in its sample. The rearrangement uses TRBV28 and TRBJ1-2; D remains ambiguous. The CDR3 sequence is 12 residues long. The ends were cut back, 6 bases at V and 7 bases at J, with 12 bases in the middle. Germline V lookup: CDR1 MDHEN, CDR2 SYDVKM. As DNA, the CDR3 is TGTGCCAGCAGCGGAAGCAATCGTGGCTACACCTTC. It specifies CASSGSNRGYTF.